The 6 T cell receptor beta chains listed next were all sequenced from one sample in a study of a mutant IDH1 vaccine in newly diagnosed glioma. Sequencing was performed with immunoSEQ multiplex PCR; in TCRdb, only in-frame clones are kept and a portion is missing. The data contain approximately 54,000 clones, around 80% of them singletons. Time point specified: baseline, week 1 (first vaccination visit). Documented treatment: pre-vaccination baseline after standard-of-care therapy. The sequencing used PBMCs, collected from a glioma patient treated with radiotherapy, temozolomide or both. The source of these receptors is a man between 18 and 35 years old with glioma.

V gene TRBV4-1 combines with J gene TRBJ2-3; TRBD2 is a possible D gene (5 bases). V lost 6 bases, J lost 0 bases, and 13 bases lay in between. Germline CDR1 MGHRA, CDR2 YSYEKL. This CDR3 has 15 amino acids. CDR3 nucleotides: TGCGCCAGCAGTATCCAGCGGACTAGCACAGATACGCAGTATTTT. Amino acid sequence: CASSIQRTSTDTQYF.

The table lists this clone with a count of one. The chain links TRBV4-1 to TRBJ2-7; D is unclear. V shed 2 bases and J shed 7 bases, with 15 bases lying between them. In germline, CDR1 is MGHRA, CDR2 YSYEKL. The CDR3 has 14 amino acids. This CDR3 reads CASSQTTGLPEQYF. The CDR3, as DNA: TGCGCCAGCAGCCAAACAACCGGGCTCCCAGAGCAGTACTTC.

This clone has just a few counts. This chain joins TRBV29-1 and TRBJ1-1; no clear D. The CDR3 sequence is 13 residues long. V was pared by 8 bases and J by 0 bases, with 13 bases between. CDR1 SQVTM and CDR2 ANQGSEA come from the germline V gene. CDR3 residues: CSSGGRMNTEAFF. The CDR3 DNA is TGCAGCTCTGGAGGGAGGATGAACACTGAAGCTTTCTTT.

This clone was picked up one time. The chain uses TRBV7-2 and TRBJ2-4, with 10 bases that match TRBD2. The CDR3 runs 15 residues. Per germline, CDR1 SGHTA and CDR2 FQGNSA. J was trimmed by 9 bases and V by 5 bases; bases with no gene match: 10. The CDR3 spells CASSASGRGIGIQYF. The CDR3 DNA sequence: TGTGCCAGCAGCGCTAGCGGGAGAGGGATCGGCATTCAGTACTTC.

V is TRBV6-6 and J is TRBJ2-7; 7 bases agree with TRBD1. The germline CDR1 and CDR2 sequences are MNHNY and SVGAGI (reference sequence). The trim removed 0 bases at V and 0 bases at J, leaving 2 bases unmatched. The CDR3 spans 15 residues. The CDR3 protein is CASSYSPGGSYEQYF. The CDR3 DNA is TGTGCCAGCAGTTACTCTCCAGGGGGCTCCTACGAGCAGTACTTC.

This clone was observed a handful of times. The CDR3 nucleotides read TGTGCCAGCAGCTTCACCGGGGTAACTGAAGCTTTCTTT. Protein sequence: CASSFTGVTEAFF. This chain connects TRBV5-4 to TRBJ1-1, with unresolved D. Trimming took off 2 bases at V and 5 bases at J, with 10 bases between the two ends. The CDR3 length is 13 residues. Per germline, CDR1 SGHNT and CDR2 YYREEE (reference sequence).